This is a list of T cell receptor beta chains from one sample in a study of shared clonotypes between healthy human individuals. Assay: immunoSEQ multiplex PCR; the TCRdb copy retains only in-frame clones and omits some. In the table there are some 490,000 clones, almost 80% of which are singletons. Sample: PBMCs. Receptors were obtained from a woman aged 40 to 50 in good health. Some clones in this sample may be carry-over from other donors' samples. Both conserved end residues are part of each CDR3.

J	length	V	CDR3
TRBJ2-5	13	TRBV10-3	CAISESGDETQYF
TRBJ2-7	14	TRBV2	CASSEGAGAYEQYF
TRBJ2-7	15	TRBV5-1	CASSLARDRTYEQYF
TRBJ2-1	15	TRBV7-9	CASSLTGGAGNEQFF
TRBJ2-3	14	TRBV6-1	CASSAWVPPDTQYF
TRBJ2-5	17	TRBV4-3	CASSPATSGLGQETQYF
TRBJ1-2	15	TRBV4-1	CASSQDWGGFYGYTF
TRBJ2-3	13	TRBV14	CASSDRVSDTQYF
TRBJ2-7	15	TRBV27	CASSATSLLATEQYF
TRBJ1-3	14	TRBV5-1	CASSLYGLGNTIYF
TRBJ1-1	13	TRBV11-2	CASRMDRYTEAFF
TRBJ2-3	16	TRBV9	CASSAGRASRTDTQYF
TRBJ2-7	15	TRBV6-5	CASSPWTSGRKGQYF
TRBJ2-7	16	TRBV19	CASSPATSGSSYEQYF
TRBJ1-5	16	TRBV4-2	CASSQGYRGRNQPQHF
TRBJ2-7	17	TRBV9	CASSARDRAIFSYEQYF
TRBJ2-1	14	TRBV2	CASSETGTGNEQFF
TRBJ2-7	13	TRBV29-1	CSVYGRSSYEQYF
TRBJ2-2	16	TRBV5-1	CASSSTGQGISGELFF
TRBJ2-1	15	TRBV7-3	CASSEDLNSYNEQFF
TRBJ2-5	16	TRBV10-1	CASSEPDRACVETQYF
TRBJ2-2	15	TRBV9	CASGTSGTPRGELFF
TRBJ2-7	13	TRBV30	CAWREAGALVQYF
TRBJ1-1	16	TRBV6-6	CASSPQAGGWVTEAFF
TRBJ2-7	12	TRBV7-2	CASSLGGKEQYF
TRBJ2-1	17	TRBV7-9	CASSPGTSQWAYNEQFF
TRBJ2-6	16	TRBV6-1	CASSADGNSGANVLTF
TRBJ2-1	12	TRBV7-2	CASSWGGLESFF
TRBJ2-7	14	TRBV9	CASSPRPRSYEQYF
TRBJ2-7	11	TRBV20-1	CSARRRYEQYF
TRBJ2-5	15	TRBV15	CATSRDPAYQETQYF
TRBJ1-4	15	TRBV18	CASSPQGQGFEKLFF
TRBJ2-1	14	TRBV30	CAWIPAGFYNEQFF
TRBJ2-2	18	TRBV18	CASSPLGLAGDYGGELFF
TRBJ1-1	15	TRBV5-1	CASSLVGQGLTEAFF
TRBJ2-7	13	TRBV19	CATAYGPRYEQYF
TRBJ2-6	19	TRBV28	CASSLFDRGARSGANVLTF
TRBJ1-3	21	TRBV28	CASSLRWWGVSLFTSGNTIYF
TRBJ2-3	14	TRBV29-1	CSVEETASTDTQYF
TRBJ2-7	15	TRBV7-9	CASSSYGRGHYEQYF
TRBJ2-1	15	TRBV28	CASRETSGRKGEQFF
TRBJ2-7	16	TRBV27	CASYGRARGSSYEQYF
TRBJ1-1	14	TRBV4-2	CASRGSRQGTEAFF